Below, 7 T cell receptor beta chains from the same sample are listed, as sequenced in a study of T cells in Graves' hyperthyroidism and ophthalmopathy (dated by TCRdb to between 2018 and 2021). The receptor library was made with multiplex PCR. Sequencing was performed on an Illumina HiSeq 2000. Amplification of TCR beta CDR3 regions was carried out from RNA transcripts. The first round of RT-PCR for the TCR CDR3 was performed with the HTBI primer set and the Qiagen OneStep RT-PCR kit. The raw public data were reprocessed by TCRdb itself: fastp quality trimming at Q25, MiXCR clonotype calling, in-frame beta chains only. CDR3 protein sequences are deduplicated, and each keeps its most common genes and DNA. The sample includes 490,000 or so distinct CDR3 sequences, with 15% to 20% observed a single time. Over 45% of the sample is taken by the ten largest. The specimen was blood. These receptors all stem from a man between 40 and 49 years old with Graves' ophthalmopathy.

The genes are TRBV9 and TRBJ2-1, with 11 bases fitting TRBD1. Unmatched junction bases numbered 6, after V lost 7 bases and J lost 0 bases. The V gene's germline CDR1 is SGDLS and CDR2 YYNGEE. This CDR3 has 16 amino acids. In DNA, the CDR3 is TGTGCCAGCGCTGGGGACAGGGGGGTCTCCTACAATGAGCAGTTCTTC. Its translation: CASAGDRGVSYNEQFF.

The chain recombines TRBV28 with TRBJ2-3; TRBD2 agrees at 7 bases. The CDR3 is 14 amino acids. J gave up 6 bases and V 8 bases, and 11 bases lay outside the gene matches. In germline, CDR1 is MDHEN, CDR2 SYDVKM. DNA for the CDR3: TGTGCCAGCGTTGGGACTACAGCGTTGGATACGCAGTATTTT. The encoded protein is CASVGTTALDTQYF. Based on the CDR3 plus reference TRBV28 and TRBJ2-3, the full variable domain is DVKVTQSSRYLVKRTGEKVFLECVQDMDHENMFWYRQDPGLGLRLIYFSYDVKMKEKGDIPEGYSVSREKKERFSLILESASTNQTSMYLCASVGTTALDTQYFGPGTRLTVL.

The chain links TRBV27 to TRBJ2-2; 7 bases match TRBD2. The J segment lost 7 bases and the V segment lost 7 bases, leaving 3 bases of the junction unmatched. This CDR3 comprises 12 residues. CDR1 is MNHEY and CDR2 is SMNVEV in the germline V gene (reference sequence). CDR3: CASIGGVGELFF. The CDR3 coding sequence is TGTGCCAGCATTGGGGGGGTCGGGGAGCTGTTTTTT.

This clonotype was counted ten times or more. The chain is built from TRBV11-1 and TRBJ2-5, with D perhaps matching TRBD1 (6 bases). CDR1 is SGHAT, CDR2 FQDESV, per germline (reference sequence). The CDR3 length is 15 residues. Trimming pared 5 bases from V and 3 bases from J, leaving 16 bases between. The CDR3 DNA is TGTGCCAGCAGCAACAGGGTTGGAAAAGAAGAGACCCAGTACTTC. It specifies CASSNRVGKEETQYF.

This sequence joins TRBV6-1 and TRBJ1-4; D unresolved. CDR1 is MNHNS and CDR2 is SASEGT in the germline V gene. The CDR3 has 14 residues. V lost 1 base to trimming and J lost 5 bases, with 8 bases between them. The CDR3 here is CASSEGVVNEKLFF. The CDR3 coding sequence is TGTGCCAGCAGTGAAGGGGTGGTAAATGAAAAACTGTTTTTT.

This chain joins TRBV7-6 and TRBJ2-5; D assignment may be TRBD1 or TRBD2 (5 bases each). V shed 1 base and J shed 7 bases, with 13 bases lying between them. The CDR3 contains 14 residues. Germline V lookup: CDR1 SGHVS, CDR2 FNYEAQ. CDR3 in amino acids: CASSLGAGTGTQYF. CDR3 coding DNA: TGTGCCAGCAGCTTAGGGGCCGGGACCGGGACCCAGTACTTC.

The table lists this clonotype with many counts. The rearrangement uses TRBV28 and TRBJ1-2; D gene ambiguous. The CDR3 totals 14 residues. Trimming stripped 5 bases from V and 8 bases from J, with 18 bases between. Germline CDR1 MDHEN, CDR2 SYDVKM. DNA of the CDR3: TGTGCCAGCAGTCTCCCCGGGCTACTGTCCGGCTACACCTTC. Its translation is CASSLPGLLSGYTF.